These 7 T cell receptor beta chains share one sample of origin, sequenced in a study of blood T cell repertoires in COVID-19. Assay: immunoSEQ multiplex PCR; the TCRdb copy retains only in-frame clones and omits some. There are 30,000 or so clones in the sample; approximately 81% occur only once, and 8.5% to 10% lies in the top ten. Specimen: peripheral blood. All receptors derive from a man older than 75 with active COVID-19.

The rearrangement uses TRBV6-2 or TRBV6-3 and TRBJ1-1; 10 positions agree with TRBD1. With V trimmed by 6 bases and J by 5 bases, 6 bases remained unmatched. Per the germline V gene, CDR1 is MNHEY and CDR2 is SVGEGT. This CDR3 has 14 residues. CDR3 DNA sequence: TGTGCCAGCAGCTTCGACAGGGGGCGGACTGAAGCTTTCTTT. Translation gives CASSFDRGRTEAFF.

The genes are TRBV3-1 (or the pseudogene TRBV3-2) and TRBJ2-4; 11 bases line up with TRBD2. The V and J ends lost 1 base and 6 bases, in that order; junction bases with no gene match: 5. Germline V CDR1 and CDR2: LGHDT, YNNKEL (reference sequence). This CDR3 is built from 16 residues. Here the CDR3 DNA reads TGTGCCAGCAGCCAAGGACTAGCGGGGAGCGGAAACATTCAGTACTTC. Translated: CASSQGLAGSGNIQYF.

The chain couples TRBV6-5 to TRBJ2-7; TRBD1 agrees at 10 bases. Germline-derived CDR1 and CDR2 are MNHEY and SVGAGI. V lost 2 bases, J lost 3 bases, and 4 bases stayed unmatched. The CDR3 length is 15 residues. The CDR3 sequence is CASSYRTGGLYEQYF. Written as DNA, the CDR3 is TGTGCCAGCAGTTACAGGACAGGGGGACTCTACGAGCAGTACTTC.

The rearrangement uses TRBV10-2 and TRBJ2-3, with 11 bases aligning to TRBD2. Germline V CDR1 and CDR2: WSHSY, SAAADI. V shed 3 bases, J shed 10 bases, and the junction held 21 bases outside the gene matches. The CDR3 contains 19 residues. The CDR3 DNA is TGCGCCAGCAGTGAAGGGCTAGCGGGGGGCCGGGGGAAGGGGTGGTCGCAGTATTTT. Protein sequence: CASSEGLAGGRGKGWSQYF.

This chain uses TRBV2 with TRBJ1-2; D unclear. CDR1 and CDR2 (germline): SNHLY, FYNNEI. CDR3 length: 11 residues. V was cut by 6 bases and J by 8 bases, with 10 bases left in between. CDR3 residues: CASRTTLGYTF. As DNA, the CDR3 is TGTGCCAGCAGGACGACACTGGGCTACACCTTC.

V usage is TRBV6-6 and J usage is TRBJ2-2, with D maybe TRBD1 (6 bases). The V gene lost 6 bases and the J gene lost 1 base, with 9 bases spanning the gap. CDR3 size: 14 residues. Germline V CDR1 and CDR2: MNHNY, SVGAGI (reference sequence). The CDR3 sequence is CASRGRGNTGELFF. The CDR3 DNA follows: TGTGCCAGCAGGGGCAGGGGGAACACCGGGGAGCTGTTTTTT.

This chain connects TRBV5-1 to TRBJ1-2; possible D gene TRBD1, 5 bases. CDR3 length: 12 amino acids. The V end was cut by 3 bases, the J end by 3 bases, with 6 bases between. The germline CDR1 and CDR2 sequences are SGHRS and YFSETQ. CDR3 coding DNA: TGCGCCAGCAGCTCGGGGGACTATGGCTACACCTTC. Translation: CASSSGDYGYTF.